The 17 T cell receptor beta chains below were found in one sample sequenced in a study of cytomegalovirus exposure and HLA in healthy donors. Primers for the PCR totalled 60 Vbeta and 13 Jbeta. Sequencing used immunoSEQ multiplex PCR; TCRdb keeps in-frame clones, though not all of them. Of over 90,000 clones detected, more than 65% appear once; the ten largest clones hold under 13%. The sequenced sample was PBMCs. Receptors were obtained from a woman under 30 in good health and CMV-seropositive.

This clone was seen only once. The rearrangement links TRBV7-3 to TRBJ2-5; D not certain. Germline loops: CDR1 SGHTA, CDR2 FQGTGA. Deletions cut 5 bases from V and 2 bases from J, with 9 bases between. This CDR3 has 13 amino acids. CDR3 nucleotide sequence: TGTGCCAGCAGCCGTATATCTCAAGAGACCCAGTACTTC. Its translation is CASSRISQETQYF.

The CDR3 region is CASSGGQGNVGGELFF. DNA for the CDR3: TGTGCCAGCAGCGGTGGACAGGGGAACGTGGGCGGGGAGCTGTTTTTT. V and J are TRBV5-4 and TRBJ2-2; TRBD1 matches 9 bases. Germline V gene lookup returns CDR1 SGHNT and CDR2 YYREEE (reference sequence). Trimming took 4 bases from V and 7 from J; bases not matched to a gene: 11. There are 16 residues in the CDR3.

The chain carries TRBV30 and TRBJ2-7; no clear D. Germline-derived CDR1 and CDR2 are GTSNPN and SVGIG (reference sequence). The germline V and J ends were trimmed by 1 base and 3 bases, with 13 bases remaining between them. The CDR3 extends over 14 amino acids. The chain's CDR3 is CAWSANHLYYEQYF. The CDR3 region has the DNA TGTGCCTGGAGTGCAAACCACCTCTACTACGAGCAGTACTTC.

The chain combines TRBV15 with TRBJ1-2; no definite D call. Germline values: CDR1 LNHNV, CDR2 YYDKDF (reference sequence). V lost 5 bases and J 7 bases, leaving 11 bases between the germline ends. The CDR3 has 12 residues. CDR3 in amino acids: CATSPGGRGYTF. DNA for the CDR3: TGTGCCACCAGCCCGGGCGGGCGTGGCTACACCTTC.

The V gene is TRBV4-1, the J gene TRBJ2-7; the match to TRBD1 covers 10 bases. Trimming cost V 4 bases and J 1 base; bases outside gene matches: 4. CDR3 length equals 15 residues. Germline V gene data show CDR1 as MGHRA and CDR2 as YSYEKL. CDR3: CASSPGTGASYEQYF. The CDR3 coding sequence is TGCGCCAGCAGCCCAGGGACAGGGGCGTCCTACGAGCAGTACTTC.

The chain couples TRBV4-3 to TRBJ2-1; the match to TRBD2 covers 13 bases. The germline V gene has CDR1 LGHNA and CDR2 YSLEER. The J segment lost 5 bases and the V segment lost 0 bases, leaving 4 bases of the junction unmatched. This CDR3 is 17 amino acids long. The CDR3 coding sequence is TGCGCCAGCAGCCAAGATAGAGGACTAGCGGGAGACAATGAGCAGTTCTTC. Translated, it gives CASSQDRGLAGDNEQFF.

The CDR3 nucleotides are TGTGCCAGCAGCTTAGCGCCTTGGGACAGGGGTATAACTGAAGCTTTCTTT. Translated: CASSLAPWDRGITEAFF. The chain uses TRBV7-8 and TRBJ1-1, with 10 bases fitting TRBD1. V shed 0 bases and J 5 bases; nucleotides not matched to a gene: 9. The V gene's germline CDR1 is SGHVS and CDR2 FQNEAQ. The CDR3 consists of 17 residues.

The CDR3 nucleotides read TGTGCCAGCAGCGTGCGTCTAGCGGAGAGGGATGAGCAGTTCTTC. It is translated as CASSVRLAERDEQFF. The chain combines TRBV9 with TRBJ2-1; 7 nucleotides match TRBD2. Germline trimming cut 2 bases from V and 8 bases from J; bases unmatched to any gene: 10. Per the germline V gene, CDR1 is SGDLS and CDR2 is YYNGEE. The CDR3 has 15 amino acids.

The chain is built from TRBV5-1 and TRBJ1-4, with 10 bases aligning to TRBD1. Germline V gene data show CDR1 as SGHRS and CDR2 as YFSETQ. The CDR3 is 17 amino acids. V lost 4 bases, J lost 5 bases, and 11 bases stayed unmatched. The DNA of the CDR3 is TGCGCCAGCAGCCCCATTGGGACAGGGGCTCAAAATGAAAAACTGTTTTTT. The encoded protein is CASSPIGTGAQNEKLFF.

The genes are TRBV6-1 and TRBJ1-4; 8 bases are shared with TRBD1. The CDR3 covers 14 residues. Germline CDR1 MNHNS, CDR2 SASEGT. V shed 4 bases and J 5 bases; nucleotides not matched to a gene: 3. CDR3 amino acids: CASSVDRVNEKLFF. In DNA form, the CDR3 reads TGTGCCAGCAGTGTGGACAGGGTGAATGAAAAACTGTTTTTT.

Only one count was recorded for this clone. The CDR3 sequence is CASSPLAGSTDTQYF. In DNA, the CDR3 is TGTGCCAGCAGTCCACTAGCGGGGAGCACAGATACGCAGTATTTT. The chain links TRBV6-4 to TRBJ2-3, with 10 positions matching TRBD2. V gave up 5 bases and J gave up 0 bases; unmatched junction bases: 2. The CDR3 has 15 amino acids. Looked up from germline, CDR1 is MRHNA and CDR2 is SNTAGT.

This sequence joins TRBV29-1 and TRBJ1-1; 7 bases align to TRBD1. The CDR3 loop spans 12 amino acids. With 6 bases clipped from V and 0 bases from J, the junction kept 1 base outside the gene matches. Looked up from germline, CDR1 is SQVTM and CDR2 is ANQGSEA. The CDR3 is CSVRGLNTEAFF. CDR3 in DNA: TGCAGCGTCAGGGGGTTGAACACTGAAGCTTTCTTT. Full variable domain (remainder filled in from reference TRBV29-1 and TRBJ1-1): SAVISQKPSRDICQRGTSLTIQCQVDSQVTMMFWYRQQPGQSLTLIATANQGSEATYESGFVIDKFPISRPNLTFSTLTVSNMSPEDSSIYLCSVRGLNTEAFFGQGTRLTVV.

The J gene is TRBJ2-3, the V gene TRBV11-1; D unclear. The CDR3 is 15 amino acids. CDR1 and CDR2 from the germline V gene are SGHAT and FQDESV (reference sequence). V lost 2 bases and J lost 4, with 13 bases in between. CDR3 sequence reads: CASSLLTPAADTQYF. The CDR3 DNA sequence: TGTGCCAGCAGCTTACTTACTCCGGCGGCAGATACGCAGTATTTT.

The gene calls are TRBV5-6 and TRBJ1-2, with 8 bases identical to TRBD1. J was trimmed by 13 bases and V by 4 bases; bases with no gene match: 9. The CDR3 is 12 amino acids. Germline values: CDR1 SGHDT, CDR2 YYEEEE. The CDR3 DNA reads TGTGCCAGCAGCCCAGGGACAGGCAATCTCACCTTC. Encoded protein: CASSPGTGNLTF.

CDR3: CASSPTLAGVANEQFF. For the CDR3, the DNA is TGCGCCAGCAGCCCGACCCTAGCGGGAGTTGCCAATGAGCAGTTCTTC. The chain recombines TRBV5-1 with TRBJ2-1; 10 bases are shared with TRBD2. CDR3 length: 16 amino acids. V dropped 4 bases and J dropped 6; count of bases not matched to a gene: 10. CDR1 SGHRS and CDR2 YFSETQ come from the germline V gene.

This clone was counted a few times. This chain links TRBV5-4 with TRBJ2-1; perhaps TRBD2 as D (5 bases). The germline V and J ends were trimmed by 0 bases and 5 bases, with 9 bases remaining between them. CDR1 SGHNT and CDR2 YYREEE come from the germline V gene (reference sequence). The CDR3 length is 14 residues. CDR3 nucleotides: TGTGCCAGCAGCTTGGTGGGAGCCAACAATGAGCAGTTCTTC. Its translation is CASSLVGANNEQFF.

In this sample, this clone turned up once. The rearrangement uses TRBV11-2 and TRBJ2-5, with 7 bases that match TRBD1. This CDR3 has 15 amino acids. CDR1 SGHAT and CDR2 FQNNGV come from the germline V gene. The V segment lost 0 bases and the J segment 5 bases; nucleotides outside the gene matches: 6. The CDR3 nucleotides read TGTGCCAGCAGCTTAGACAGGGGGAGAGGGGAGACCCAGTACTTC. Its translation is CASSLDRGRGETQYF.